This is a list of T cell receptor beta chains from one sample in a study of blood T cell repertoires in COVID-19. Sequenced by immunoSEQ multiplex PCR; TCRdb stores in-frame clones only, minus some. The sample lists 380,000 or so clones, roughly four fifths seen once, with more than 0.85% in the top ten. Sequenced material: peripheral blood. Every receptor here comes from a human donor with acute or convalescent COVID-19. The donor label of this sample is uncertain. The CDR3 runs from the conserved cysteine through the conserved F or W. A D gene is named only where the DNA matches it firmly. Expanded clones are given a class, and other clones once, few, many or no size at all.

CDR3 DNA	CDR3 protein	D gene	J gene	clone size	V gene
TGTGCCAGCAGGGAAGACAGGGGGGAGCAGTTCTTC	CASREDRGEQFF	TRBD1	TRBJ2-1	.	TRBV2
TGTGCCTGGAGTCGTGGACAGGCTACCGAAGCTTTCTTT	CAWSRGQATEAFF	TRBD1	TRBJ1-1	few	TRBV30
TGTGCCAGCAGTTACGGGGGAACTGGGGCCAACGTCCTGACTTTC	CASSYGGTGANVLTF	.	TRBJ2-6	.	TRBV3-1/TRBV3-2
TGTGCCAGCACGGACGACAGGGTACTTCGCGAGCAGTACTTC	CASTDDRVLREQYF	TRBD1	TRBJ2-7	few	TRBV2
TGTGCCAGCAGCTTGGGTCTTGGCGGGGGTGTAGATACGCAGTATTTT	CASSLGLGGGVDTQYF	TRBD2	TRBJ2-3	.	TRBV5-4
TGTGCCAGCACCGTAGTCGGGGGGGACGAGCAGTACTTC	CASTVVGGDEQYF	TRBD2	TRBJ2-7	few	TRBV5-5
TGTGCCAGCAGTGAGGGACAGATGAACACTGAAGCTTTCTTT	CASSEGQMNTEAFF	TRBD1	TRBJ1-1	.	TRBV2
TGTGCCAGCTCACAGGGGCGTAATGAAAAACTGTTTTTT	CASSQGRNEKLFF	.	TRBJ1-4	.	TRBV18
TGCGCCAGCAGTCGAGCGGGCACAGATACGCAGTATTTT	CASSRAGTDTQYF	.	TRBJ2-3	.	TRBV10-2
TGTGCCAGCAGCTTGGGGAGTCCGAATGAAAAACTGTTTTTT	CASSLGSPNEKLFF	.	TRBJ1-4	.	TRBV5-6
TGTGCCACCAGCAGAGGACAGGGTGGCACCGGGGAGCTGTTTTTT	CATSRGQGGTGELFF	TRBD1	TRBJ2-2	.	TRBV15
TGTGCCAGCAGCCATGGACAGGGGGGATATGGCTACACCTTC	CASSHGQGGYGYTF	TRBD1	TRBJ1-2	.	TRBV7-9
TGTGCCAGCAACTTGGCGGCAGCCCCAACAGATACGCAGTATTTT	CASNLAAAPTDTQYF	.	TRBJ2-3	.	TRBV7-9
TGTGCCAGCAGTTACATTGCAGGGGGCGAAAACACCATATATTTT	CASSYIAGGENTIYF	TRBD1	TRBJ1-3	.	TRBV6-5
TGCGCCAGCAGCTTGGTCCAGGGAGGGCGGGGTGAAAAACTGTTTTTT	CASSLVQGGRGEKLFF	.	TRBJ1-4	.	TRBV5-1
TGTGCCAGCAGTTTCGACAGGACAGGGCGCTACACCTTC	CASSFDRTGRYTF	TRBD1	TRBJ1-2	few	TRBV12-3/TRBV12-4
TGTGCCAGCAGCTTCGGGGGACGGAATAACTATGGCTACACCTTC	CASSFGGRNNYGYTF	.	TRBJ1-2	many	TRBV5-4
TGTGCCAGCAGACAGGGCAGTCAGCCCCAGCATTTT	CASRQGSQPQHF	.	TRBJ1-5	few	TRBV12-3/TRBV12-4
TGTGCCAGCAGCGCCAGACGGTCCCGACAGAACCAGTTCTTC	CASSARRSRQNQFF	.	TRBJ2-1	.	TRBV6-2/TRBV6-3
TGTGCCAGCAGTTACGGGACTAGTAATCTCCCCCCGCAGTTCTTC	CASSYGTSNLPPQFF	TRBD2	TRBJ2-1	.	TRBV6-5
TGTGCCATCAGTGAGTCGGCGGGGGGAATCTACGAGCAGTACTTC	CAISESAGGIYEQYF	TRBD2	TRBJ2-7	once	TRBV10-3
TGTGCCACCCATGGCCGGCGAGGAGGGAACACTGAAGCTTTCTTT	CATHGRRGGNTEAFF	.	TRBJ1-1	once	TRBV10-3
TGTGCCAGCAGCCGCCGGGGGGCCGTAGTCACTGAAGCTTTCTTT	CASSRRGAVVTEAFF	.	TRBJ1-1	.	TRBV5-6
TGCAGCGTTGAAAGGGAAAGGGGGCGGCCCCAGCATTTT	CSVERERGRPQHF	TRBD1	TRBJ1-5	.	TRBV29-1
TGCAGTGCTAGTTCGACAGGAGCCAACTATGGCTACACCTTC	CSASSTGANYGYTF	.	TRBJ1-2	.	TRBV20-1
TGTGCCTGGACCACGGGAACCGCGGGAACCCAGTACTTC	CAWTTGTAGTQYF	.	TRBJ2-5	once	TRBV30
TGTGCCAGCTCACCATCGGAAGGACAGGGAAGGGTCCTGACTTTC	CASSPSEGQGRVLTF	TRBD1	TRBJ2-6	once	TRBV18
TGTGCCAGCAGCCCTATCAGGGGGGTGAACACTGAAGCTTTCTTT	CASSPIRGVNTEAFF	TRBD1	TRBJ1-1	.	TRBV13
TGTGCCAGCAGCTCGTACAGATCTAACTATGGCTACACCTTC	CASSSYRSNYGYTF	.	TRBJ1-2	.	TRBV2
TGTGCCATCAGTGACTCGGACAGGGGACAGCCCCAGCATTTT	CAISDSDRGQPQHF	TRBD1	TRBJ1-5	few	TRBV10-3
TGCAGCGCCGAAGAGGACAGAACCGGGGAGCTGTTTTTT	CSAEEDRTGELFF	.	TRBJ2-2	.	TRBV29-1
TGTGCCAGCAGCCAAGAAGGTAGGACAGCCTCTCCCACAGATACGCAGTATTTT	CASSQEGRTASPTDTQYF	.	TRBJ2-3	.	TRBV3-1/TRBV3-2
TGTGCCAGCTCACCAAGGGGCTCCGGGGAGCTGTTTTTT	CASSPRGSGELFF	.	TRBJ2-2	.	TRBV18
TGTGCCAGCAGTTTGACCCAGGGGAAAGGAGATCAGCCCCAGCATTTT	CASSLTQGKGDQPQHF	.	TRBJ1-5	few	TRBV7-2
TGTGCCCTCCGACAGTTTATGAACACTGAAGCTTTCTTT	CALRQFMNTEAFF	.	TRBJ1-1	.	TRBV30
TGCAGCGTTGATCCTCGCAGGAACATAGGCGATGAGCAGTTCTTC	CSVDPRRNIGDEQFF	.	TRBJ2-1	.	TRBV29-1
TGCGCCAGCAGCTCCCAGGGTTCGACTGAAGCTTTCTTT	CASSSQGSTEAFF	.	TRBJ1-1	.	TRBV5-1
TGTGCCAGCAGTAGGGACAGGGGCGGCAATCAGCCCCAGCATTTT	CASSRDRGGNQPQHF	TRBD1	TRBJ1-5	.	TRBV6-2/TRBV6-3
TGTGCCAGCAGCGCAGCGGGAGTGCGGACAGATACGCAGTATTTT	CASSAAGVRTDTQYF	TRBD2	TRBJ2-3	.	TRBV6-4
TGTGCCAGCAGCCCTCCCCGGGACAGGGACAAGCCCCAGCATTTT	CASSPPRDRDKPQHF	TRBD1	TRBJ1-5	once	TRBV7-2
TGTGCCAGCACGCGGGGGGGCACAGATACGCAGTATTTT	CASTRGGTDTQYF	TRBD2	TRBJ2-3	.	TRBV9
TGTGCCAGCAGACAATGGACAGGATATGGCTACACCTTC	CASRQWTGYGYTF	TRBD1	TRBJ1-2	.	TRBV3-1/TRBV3-2
TGTGCCAGCAATACAGGGGTAAGGAGCAATCAGCCCCAGCATTTT	CASNTGVRSNQPQHF	TRBD1	TRBJ1-5	.	TRBV6-5
TGTGCCAGTAGTATAGGACTTGGGTTAGTCAAAAACATTCAGTACTTC	CASSIGLGLVKNIQYF	.	TRBJ2-4	.	TRBV19
TGTGCCAGCAGCGCCTTCGACAGGGGAACCTACAATGAGCAGTTCTTC	CASSAFDRGTYNEQFF	TRBD1	TRBJ2-1	few	TRBV7-8
TGTGCCAGCGTTTCAGCCGGACAGGGGTCAGCGACCCAGTACTTC	CASVSAGQGSATQYF	TRBD1	TRBJ2-5	.	TRBV6-5
TGTGCCAGCAGTAGGGACAGGGGGCCTTCACCCCTCCACTTT	CASSRDRGPSPLHF	TRBD1	TRBJ1-6	once	TRBV6-2/TRBV6-3
TGTGCCAGCAGCTCCCGCGGCGGGGTAATCTTTCAGCCCCAGCATTTT	CASSSRGGVIFQPQHF	.	TRBJ1-5	.	TRBV6-2/TRBV6-3
TGCGCCAGCAAAAGAGGCGGGACCTATGGCTACACCTTC	CASKRGGTYGYTF	.	TRBJ1-2	few	TRBV5-1
TGCGCCAGCAGTGCCCAGGGGTCGAATTCACCCCTCCACTTT	CASSAQGSNSPLHF	.	TRBJ1-6	.	TRBV10-2
TGCGCCAGCAGCTCACCTGGACAGGGGGCGGTACTCATGAACACTGAAGCTTTCTTT	CASSSPGQGAVLMNTEAFF	TRBD1	TRBJ1-1	.	TRBV5-1
TGCGCCAGCAGCCAAGGTTACAGGCGGATGAACACTGAAGCTTTCTTT	CASSQGYRRMNTEAFF	.	TRBJ1-1	.	TRBV4-1
TGCAGTGCTAGTAGGCTAGCGGGAGGCGGCGAGCAGTACTTC	CSASRLAGGGEQYF	TRBD2	TRBJ2-7	.	TRBV20-1
TGCGCCAGCAGAGAACAGGGGACTGGAAACACCATATATTTT	CASREQGTGNTIYF	TRBD1	TRBJ1-3	once	TRBV10-2
TGTGCCAGCAGCCGGACAGGGGGCGCCCGGGGCTACACCTTC	CASSRTGGARGYTF	TRBD1	TRBJ1-2	few	TRBV28
TGCGCCAGCAGCGTCGCGCCCGGGACTTCGTACGAGCAGTACTTC	CASSVAPGTSYEQYF	.	TRBJ2-7	.	TRBV5-1
TGTGCCAGCAGCTTATCAGGGGTCGGGTTGGTGGGCTACACCTTC	CASSLSGVGLVGYTF	.	TRBJ1-2	.	TRBV7-9
TGTGCCAGCAGTCCCCGGACAGGGTATAATTCACCCCTCCACTTT	CASSPRTGYNSPLHF	TRBD1	TRBJ1-6	.	TRBV27
TGTGCCAGCAGTGAAGGGCACGGGTCAGGAAACACCATATATTTT	CASSEGHGSGNTIYF	.	TRBJ1-3	.	TRBV2